The next 17 T cell receptor beta chains were all read from a single sample in a study of neurological immune-mediated disorders. One entry per CDR3 protein, called by TCRdb with MiXCR from the 5' RACE reads. The sample has 40,000 to 55,000 distinct CDR3 sequences, about a tenth seen once. Sequencing input: PBMCs. Receptors were obtained from a woman between 40 and 50 years old with HTLV-1-associated myelopathy (HAM/TSP).

This clonotype was counted ten times or more. This chain connects TRBV9 to TRBJ2-2; TRBD1 agrees at 8 bases. Germline values: CDR1 SGDLS, CDR2 YYNGEE. Trimming cost V 1 base and J 4 bases; bases outside gene matches: 3. The CDR3 consists of 15 residues. The CDR3 reads CASSVTGGLTGELFF. Written as DNA, the CDR3 is TGTGCCAGCAGCGTAACAGGGGGACTCACCGGGGAGCTGTTTTTT.

Many counts were recorded for this clonotype. Here the CDR3 DNA reads TGTGCCAGCAGTGCCACGGACAGTCTCTATGGCTACACCTTC. The encoded protein is CASSATDSLYGYTF. The chain is built from TRBV25-1 and TRBJ1-2; maybe TRBD1 (6 bases). CDR3 size: 14 residues. Germline-derived CDR1 and CDR2 are MGHDK and SYGVNS. Between the trimmed V and J ends, which lost 4 bases and 4 bases, there was a span of 13 bases.

This clonotype was observed at least ten times. CDR3 region: CASSRDRLFNYGYTF. The CDR3, as DNA: TGTGCCAGCAGCCGGGACAGGTTATTTAACTATGGCTACACCTTC. The V gene is TRBV12-3 or TRBV12-4, the J gene TRBJ1-2, with 8 positions matching TRBD1. Trimming at V came to 6 bases and at J to 1 base, leaving 7 bases not matched to a gene. CDR3 length: 15 residues.

This clonotype was detected ten times or more. The chain has TRBV18 and TRBJ2-3; 8 nucleotides line up with TRBD2. The V segment lost 3 bases and the J segment 4 bases; nucleotides outside the gene matches: 6. This CDR3 region has 15 residues. Germline CDR1 is KGHSH and CDR2 is LQKENI. The chain's CDR3 is CASSPVLAGADTQYF. In DNA, the CDR3 is TGTGCCAGCTCACCGGTCCTAGCGGGCGCAGATACGCAGTATTTT.

This clonotype has a count of ten or more. V usage is TRBV4-2 and J usage is TRBJ2-3; D remains unclear. This CDR3 is 14 amino acids long. Germline CDR1 and CDR2: LGHNA and YNFKEQ. The V gene lost 4 bases and the J gene lost 2 bases, with 10 bases spanning the gap. CDR3 region: CASSRDAATDTQYF. CDR3 nucleotides: TGTGCCAGCAGCCGAGACGCCGCCACAGATACGCAGTATTTT.

This clonotype came up many times. The V gene is TRBV4-3, the J gene TRBJ2-7; TRBD1 is a possible D gene (5 bases). Germline V CDR1 and CDR2: LGHNA, YSLEER. Trimming shortened V by 5 bases and J by 5 bases, and 13 bases separated the two germline ends. The CDR3 sequence is 13 residues long. The CDR3 sequence: CASSTQGPHEQYF. CDR3 coding DNA: TGCGCCAGCAGCACTCAGGGCCCTCACGAGCAGTACTTC.

This clonotype was detected many times. The rearrangement links TRBV5-1 to TRBJ2-3; 9 bases align to TRBD2. Trimming took 0 bases from V and 1 from J; bases not matched to a gene: 3. Germline V gene sequence: CDR1 SGHRS, CDR2 YFSETQ. This CDR3 has 16 residues. The DNA of the CDR3 is TGCGCCAGCAGCTTGGTGTGGACTAGCGGCACAGATACGCAGTATTTT. It translates to CASSLVWTSGTDTQYF.

This clonotype was counted many times. This rearrangement joins TRBV27 to TRBJ2-3, with a tentative D call TRBD2 (6 bases). The V gene's germline CDR1 is MNHEY and CDR2 SMNVEV (reference sequence). The V end lost 5 bases, the J end lost 8 bases, and 20 bases lay between the germline ends. The CDR3 contains 15 residues. The CDR3 is CASSPKTRRTATQYF. The CDR3 nucleotides are TGTGCCAGCAGTCCAAAGACTAGGAGGACTGCTACGCAGTATTTT.

This clonotype was observed many times. The chain couples TRBV20-1 to TRBJ2-5; TRBD2 matches 13 bases. The CDR3 spans 15 residues. CDR1 is DFQATT and CDR2 is SNEGSKA in the germline V gene (reference sequence). J gave up 5 bases and V 3 bases, and 6 bases lay outside the gene matches. CDR3: CSARVTSGGSETQYF. CDR3 nucleotides: TGCAGTGCTAGGGTGACTAGCGGGGGGTCGGAGACCCAGTACTTC.

Ten or more counts support this clonotype. Here the CDR3 reads CSARMGGLGNTIYF. The CDR3 nucleotides read TGCAGTGCTAGGATGGGGGGGCTTGGAAACACCATATATTTT. This sequence joins TRBV20-1 and TRBJ1-3; a possible D gene is TRBD1 (6 bases). The germline gives CDR1 DFQATT, CDR2 SNEGSKA (reference sequence). The CDR3 has 14 residues. V lost 3 bases and J 3 bases, leaving 12 bases between the germline ends.

This clonotype was seen at least ten times. The chain employs TRBV28 and TRBJ1-6; D ambiguous. Trimming took off 5 bases at V and 9 bases at J, with 14 bases between the two ends. CDR1 and CDR2 from the germline V gene are MDHEN and SYDVKM. CDR3 length: 14 amino acids. CDR3 in amino acids: CASSRGQTASPLHF. CDR3 DNA sequence: TGTGCCAGCAGTCGAGGGCAAACGGCTTCACCCCTCCACTTT.

This clonotype was seen ten or more times. The chain carries TRBV5-1 and TRBJ2-1; 10 nucleotides agree with TRBD1. V lost 4 bases and J lost 2; bases outside the gene matches: 3. The CDR3 is 15 residues long. Germline-derived CDR1 and CDR2 are SGHRS and YFSETQ. CDR3 bases: TGCGCCAGCAGCCCAGGACAGGGGGCCTACAATGAGCAGTTCTTC. It is translated as CASSPGQGAYNEQFF.

This clonotype was seen ten or more times. This chain joins TRBV10-3 and TRBJ1-5, with D unclear. V dropped 0 bases and J dropped 4 bases, with 4 bases sitting between them. CDR3 length: 13 amino acids. Germline loops: CDR1 ENHRY, CDR2 SYGVKD. The CDR3, as DNA: TGTGCCATCAGTGAGTCCTCAAATCAGCCCCAGCATTTT. It yields the protein CAISESSNQPQHF.

Many counts were recorded for this clonotype. The chain carries TRBV12-3 or TRBV12-4 and TRBJ1-5; no clear D. V was clipped by 0 bases and J by 5 bases, with 5 bases between them. The CDR3 runs to 13 residues. The CDR3 sequence: CASSLAQDQPQHF. DNA for the CDR3: TGTGCCAGCAGTTTAGCCCAGGATCAGCCCCAGCATTTT.

This clonotype was counted ten times or more. The genes are TRBV5-1 and TRBJ1-2; a weak D match, TRBD1 (6 bases). This CDR3 has 15 amino acids. Trimming took off 4 bases at V and 2 bases at J, with 15 bases between the two ends. Germline-derived CDR1 and CDR2 are SGHRS and YFSETQ. CDR3 coding DNA: TGCGCCAGCAGCCCAAGGACAGCAGTAAACTATGGCTACACCTTC. Translating it yields CASSPRTAVNYGYTF.

At least ten counts were recorded for this clonotype. The rearrangement uses TRBV5-6 and TRBJ2-2, with D uncertain. V lost 0 bases and J lost 1, with 7 bases in between. The germline gives CDR1 SGHDT, CDR2 YYEEEE. CDR3 size: 15 residues. As DNA, the CDR3 is TGTGCCAGCAGCTTGGGGGCGCAGAACACCGGGGAGCTGTTTTTT. Translating it yields CASSLGAQNTGELFF.

This clonotype was observed a few times. The CDR3 nucleotides read TGTGCCAGCAGCCAAGTGGGGGGGGCCGATGGCTACACCTTC. It yields the protein CASSQVGGADGYTF. The V and J genes are TRBV4-2 and TRBJ1-2; D might be TRBD1 (6 bases). The germline V gene encodes CDR1 LGHNA and CDR2 YNFKEQ. The CDR3 sequence is 14 residues long. The ends were cut back, 1 base at V and 6 bases at J, with 12 bases in the middle.